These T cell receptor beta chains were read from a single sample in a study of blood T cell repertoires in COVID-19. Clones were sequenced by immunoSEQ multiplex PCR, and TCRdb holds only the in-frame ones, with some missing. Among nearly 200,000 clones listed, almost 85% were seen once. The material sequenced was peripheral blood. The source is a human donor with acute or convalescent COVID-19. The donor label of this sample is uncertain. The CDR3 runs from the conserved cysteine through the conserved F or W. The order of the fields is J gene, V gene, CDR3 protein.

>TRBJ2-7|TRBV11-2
CASSTTSGTYEQYF
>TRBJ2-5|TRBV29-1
CSALDTRETQYF
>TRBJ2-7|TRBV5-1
CASSPGSGSFYEQYF
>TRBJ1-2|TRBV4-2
CASSPPRVFNYGYTF
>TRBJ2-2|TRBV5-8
CASSRTGTSGNTGELFF
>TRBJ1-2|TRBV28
CASRSVGVFYGYTF
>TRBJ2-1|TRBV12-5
CATGLGLVDDEQFF
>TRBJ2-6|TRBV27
CASSLSALAGGGANVLTF
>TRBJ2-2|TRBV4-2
CASSQDYTGIANTGELFF
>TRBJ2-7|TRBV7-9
CASSAPGQAPYEQYF
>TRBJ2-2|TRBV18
CASSPTGGTGELFF
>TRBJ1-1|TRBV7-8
CASSPFVDRWSTEAFF
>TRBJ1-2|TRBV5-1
CASKGQGPPVGYTF
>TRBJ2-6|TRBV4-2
CASSQDRMGTVGGANVLTF
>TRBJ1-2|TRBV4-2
CASSQYQQGLYGYTF
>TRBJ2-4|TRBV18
CASSPGTSNIQYF
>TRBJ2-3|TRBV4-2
CASSQVDRDPYF
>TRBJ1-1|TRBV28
CASKGGVTEAFF
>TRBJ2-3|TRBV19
CASSIERERTDTQYF
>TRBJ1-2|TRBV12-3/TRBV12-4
CASSLDRNYGYTF
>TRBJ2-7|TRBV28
CASTRTTGEQYF
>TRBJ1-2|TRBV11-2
CASSLELGRNYGYTF
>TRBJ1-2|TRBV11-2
CASSPGYGGGYTF
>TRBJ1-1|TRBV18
CASSVLNTEAFF
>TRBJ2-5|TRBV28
CASSRLVQETQYF
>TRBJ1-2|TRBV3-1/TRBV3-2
CASSPGQANYGYTF
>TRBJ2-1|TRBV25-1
CASSGSSLAYRPDEQFF
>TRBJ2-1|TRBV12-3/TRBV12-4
CASRGPREQFF
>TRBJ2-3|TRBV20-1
CSTHTDTQYF
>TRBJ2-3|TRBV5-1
CASSLLQGSPDTQYF
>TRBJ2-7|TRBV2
CASKSTGTGEQYF
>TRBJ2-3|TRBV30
CAWSRGLAGGADTQYF
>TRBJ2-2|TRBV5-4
CASSSKTVNTGELFF
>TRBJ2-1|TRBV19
CASSGRWTSGRANEQFF